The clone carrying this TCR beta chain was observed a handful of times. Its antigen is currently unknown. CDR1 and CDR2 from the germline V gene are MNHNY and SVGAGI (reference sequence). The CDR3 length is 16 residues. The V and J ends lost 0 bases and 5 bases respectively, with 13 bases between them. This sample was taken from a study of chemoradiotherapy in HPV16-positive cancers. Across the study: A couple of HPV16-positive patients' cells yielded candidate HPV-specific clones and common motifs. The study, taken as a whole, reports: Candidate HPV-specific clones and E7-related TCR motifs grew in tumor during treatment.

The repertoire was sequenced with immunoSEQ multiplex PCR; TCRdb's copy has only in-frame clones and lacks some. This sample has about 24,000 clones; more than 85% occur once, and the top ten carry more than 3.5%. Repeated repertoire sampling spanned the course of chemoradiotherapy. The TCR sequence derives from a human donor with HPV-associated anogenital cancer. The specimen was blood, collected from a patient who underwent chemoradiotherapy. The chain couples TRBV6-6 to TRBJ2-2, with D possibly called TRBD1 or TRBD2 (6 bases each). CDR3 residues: CASSYSTKGGTGELFF. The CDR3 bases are TGTGCCAGCAGTTACTCGACTAAAGGGGGGACCGGGGAGCTGTTTTTT.